This TCR beta chain stems from a study of CD8+ T cells in alopecia areata. Across the whole study: Tofacitinib was taken orally by treated patients, and the dose was 5 to 10 mg twice daily. Regarding the study as a whole: It was lesional scalp, especially alopecia totalis/universalis, that showed higher clonality than normal scalp. Tissue-resident alphabeta T cells belonging to normal skin likewise get sequenced within scalp specimens.

RNA extraction was followed by reverse transcription into cDNA, which acted as the sequencing template. Sequencing was performed with immunoSEQ multiplex PCR; in TCRdb, only in-frame clones are kept and a portion is missing. The sample has some 240,000 clones, about three fifths seen once. Peripheral blood samples and lesional scalp punch biopsies were obtained from alopecia areata patients. CDR1 KGHSH and CDR2 LQKENI come from the germline V gene. The V end lost 4 bases, the J end lost 2 bases, and 11 bases lay between the germline ends. This CDR3 comprises 15 residues. For this clone: Its target is unknown.

This clonotype was obtained from a human donor with alopecia areata. The sequenced sample was CD4+ T cells sorted from blood, obtained at week 0. V usage is TRBV18 and J usage is TRBJ2-2; possible D gene TRBD1, 6 bases. CDR3 DNA: TGTGCCAGCTCACGACAGGCCGATAACACCGGGGAGCTGTTTTTT. This gives the protein CASSRQADNTGELFF.